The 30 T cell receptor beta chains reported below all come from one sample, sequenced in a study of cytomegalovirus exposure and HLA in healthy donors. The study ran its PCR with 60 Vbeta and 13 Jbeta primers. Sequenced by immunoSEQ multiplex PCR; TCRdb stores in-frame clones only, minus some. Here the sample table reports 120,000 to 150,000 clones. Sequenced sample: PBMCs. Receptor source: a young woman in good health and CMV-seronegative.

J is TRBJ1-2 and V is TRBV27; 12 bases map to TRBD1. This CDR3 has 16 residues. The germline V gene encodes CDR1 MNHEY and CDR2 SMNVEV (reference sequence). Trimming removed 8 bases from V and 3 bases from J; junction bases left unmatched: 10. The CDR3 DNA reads TGTGCCAGCTCTTGGGCCGGGACAGGGGGCGACTATGGCTACACCTTC. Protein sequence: CASSWAGTGGDYGYTF.

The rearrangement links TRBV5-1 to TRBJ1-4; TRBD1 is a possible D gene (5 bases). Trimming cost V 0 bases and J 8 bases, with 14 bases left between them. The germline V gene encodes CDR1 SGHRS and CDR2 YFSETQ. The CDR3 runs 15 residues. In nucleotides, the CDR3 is TGCGCCAGCAGCTTGGCCCCAGGGCTCGGGGAAAAACTGTTTTTT. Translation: CASSLAPGLGEKLFF.

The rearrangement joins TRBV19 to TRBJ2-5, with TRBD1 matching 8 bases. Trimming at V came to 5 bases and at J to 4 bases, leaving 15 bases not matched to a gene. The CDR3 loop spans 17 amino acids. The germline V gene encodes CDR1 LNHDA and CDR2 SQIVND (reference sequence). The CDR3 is CASSDGQGGFLRETQYF. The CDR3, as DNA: TGTGCCAGTAGTGATGGACAGGGTGGCTTTTTGAGAGAGACCCAGTACTTC.

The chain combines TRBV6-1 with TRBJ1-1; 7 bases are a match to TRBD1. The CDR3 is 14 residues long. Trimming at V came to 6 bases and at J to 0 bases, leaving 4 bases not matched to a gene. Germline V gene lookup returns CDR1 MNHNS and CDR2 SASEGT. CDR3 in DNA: TGTGCCAGCAGAGAACAGGGGATGAACACTGAAGCTTTCTTT. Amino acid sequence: CASREQGMNTEAFF.

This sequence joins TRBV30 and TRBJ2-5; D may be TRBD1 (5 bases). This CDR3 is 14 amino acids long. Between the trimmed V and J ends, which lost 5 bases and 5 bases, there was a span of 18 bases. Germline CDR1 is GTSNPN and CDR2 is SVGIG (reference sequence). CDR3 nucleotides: TGTGCCTGGGGGCGGAAGGGGATAAAGGAGACCCAGTACTTC. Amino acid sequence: CAWGRKGIKETQYF. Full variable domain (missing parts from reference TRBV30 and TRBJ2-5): SQTIHQWPATLVQPVGSPLSLECTVEGTSNPNLYWYRQAAGRGLQLLFYSVGIGQISSEVPQNLSASRPQDRQFILSSKKLLLSDSGFYLCAWGRKGIKETQYFGPGTRLLVL.

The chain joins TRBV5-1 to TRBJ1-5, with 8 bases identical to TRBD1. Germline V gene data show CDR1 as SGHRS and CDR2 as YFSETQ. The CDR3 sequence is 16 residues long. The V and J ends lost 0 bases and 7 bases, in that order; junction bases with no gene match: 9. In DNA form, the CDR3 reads TGCGCCAGCAGCTTGGCCGGGCAGGGGGCGGGACAGCCCCAGCATTTT. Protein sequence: CASSLAGQGAGQPQHF.

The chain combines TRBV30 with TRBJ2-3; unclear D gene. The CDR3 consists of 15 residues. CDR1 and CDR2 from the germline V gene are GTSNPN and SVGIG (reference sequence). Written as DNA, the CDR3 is TGTTCAATCTTAGGTTCACCGACTAGCACAGATACGCAGTATTTT. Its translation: CSILGSPTSTDTQYF.

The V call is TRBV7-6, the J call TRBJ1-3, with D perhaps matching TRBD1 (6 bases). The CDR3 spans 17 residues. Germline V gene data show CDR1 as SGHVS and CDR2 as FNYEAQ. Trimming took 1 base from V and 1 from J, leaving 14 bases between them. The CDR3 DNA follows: TGTGCCAGCAGCTTAGTTGAGGGGGTTTTATCTGGAAACACCATATATTTT. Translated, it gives CASSLVEGVLSGNTIYF.

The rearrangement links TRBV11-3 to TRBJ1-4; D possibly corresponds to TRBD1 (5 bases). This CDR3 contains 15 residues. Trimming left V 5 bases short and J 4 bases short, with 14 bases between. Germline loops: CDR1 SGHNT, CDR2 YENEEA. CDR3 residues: CASSPGRPRNEKLFF. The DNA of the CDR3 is TGTGCCAGCAGCCCAGGGAGGCCCCGTAATGAAAAACTGTTTTTT.

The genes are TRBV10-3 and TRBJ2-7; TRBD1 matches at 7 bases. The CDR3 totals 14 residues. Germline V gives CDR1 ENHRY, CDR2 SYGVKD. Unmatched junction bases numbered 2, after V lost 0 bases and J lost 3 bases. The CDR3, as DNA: TGTGCCATCAGTGAGTCGGACAGGTACTACGAGCAGTACTTC. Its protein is CAISESDRYYEQYF.

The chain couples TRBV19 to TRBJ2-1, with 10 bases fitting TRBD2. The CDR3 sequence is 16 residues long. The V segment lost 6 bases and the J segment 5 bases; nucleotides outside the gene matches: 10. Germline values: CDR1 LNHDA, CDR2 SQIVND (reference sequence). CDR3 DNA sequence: TGTGCCAGTAGGAGCGGGGGGGGTCTGAGCGACAATGAGCAGTTCTTC. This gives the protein CASRSGGGLSDNEQFF.

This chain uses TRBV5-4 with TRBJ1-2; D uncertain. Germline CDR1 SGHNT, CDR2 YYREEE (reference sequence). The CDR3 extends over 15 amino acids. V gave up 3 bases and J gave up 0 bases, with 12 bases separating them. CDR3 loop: CASSSALTANYGYTF. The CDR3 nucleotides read TGTGCCAGCAGCTCCGCCCTTACTGCTAACTATGGCTACACCTTC.

CDR3 nucleotide sequence: TGTGCCAGCTCACCGGGACAGAATAATGAAAAACTGTTTTTT. This sequence encodes CASSPGQNNEKLFF. V usage is TRBV18 and J usage is TRBJ1-4; 7 bases align to TRBD1. Germline-derived CDR1 and CDR2 are KGHSH and LQKENI. The CDR3 length is 14 residues. V lost 3 bases and J lost 4; bases outside the gene matches: 2.

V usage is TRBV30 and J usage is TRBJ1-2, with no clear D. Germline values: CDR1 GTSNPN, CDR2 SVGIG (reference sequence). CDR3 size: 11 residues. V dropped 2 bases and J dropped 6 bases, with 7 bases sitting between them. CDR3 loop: CAWSMSNGYTF. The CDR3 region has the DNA TGTGCCTGGAGTATGAGCAATGGCTACACCTTC.

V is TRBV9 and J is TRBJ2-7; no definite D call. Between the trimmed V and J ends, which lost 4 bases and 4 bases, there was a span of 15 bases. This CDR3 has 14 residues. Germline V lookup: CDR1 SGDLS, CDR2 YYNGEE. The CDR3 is CASSPSATSYEQYV. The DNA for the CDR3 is TGTGCCAGCAGCCCGAGCGCGACTTCGTACGAGCAGTACGTC.

DNA of the CDR3: TGTGCCAGCAGTTTATCCGGGACAGGGGGAGGCTACGAGCAGTACTTC. Protein product: CASSLSGTGGGYEQYF. The chain recombines TRBV6-5 with TRBJ2-7, with 11 bases fitting TRBD1. The CDR3 consists of 16 residues. Germline CDR1 reads MNHEY; CDR2 reads SVGAGI. V gave up 4 bases and J gave up 3 bases; unmatched junction bases: 8.

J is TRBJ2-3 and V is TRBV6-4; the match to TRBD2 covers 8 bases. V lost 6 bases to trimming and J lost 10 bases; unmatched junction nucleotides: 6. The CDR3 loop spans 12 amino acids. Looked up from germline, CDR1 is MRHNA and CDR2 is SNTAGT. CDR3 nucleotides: TGTGCCAGCAGAGGTTCGGGAGGGGCGCAGTATTTT. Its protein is CASRGSGGAQYF.

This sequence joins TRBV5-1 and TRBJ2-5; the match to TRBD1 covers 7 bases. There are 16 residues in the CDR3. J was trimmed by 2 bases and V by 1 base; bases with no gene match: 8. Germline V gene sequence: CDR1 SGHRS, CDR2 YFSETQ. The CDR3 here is CASSLTGTALQETQYF. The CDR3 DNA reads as TGCGCCAGCAGCTTGACCGGGACAGCACTTCAAGAGACCCAGTACTTC.

Written as DNA, the CDR3 is TGTGCCAGCTCACCCGGACAGGAGACCTACGAGCAGTACTTC. It is translated as CASSPGQETYEQYF. The rearrangement uses TRBV18 and TRBJ2-7; 7 nucleotides match TRBD1. V shed 3 bases, J shed 2 bases, and the junction held 4 bases outside the gene matches. Per germline, CDR1 KGHSH and CDR2 LQKENI. The CDR3 has 14 residues.

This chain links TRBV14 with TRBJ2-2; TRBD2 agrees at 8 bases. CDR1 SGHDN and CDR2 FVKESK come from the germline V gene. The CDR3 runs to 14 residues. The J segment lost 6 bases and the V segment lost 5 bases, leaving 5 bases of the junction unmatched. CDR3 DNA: TGTGCCAGCAGCTCAGCCGGGAGGGCCGGGGAGCTGTTTTTT. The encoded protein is CASSSAGRAGELFF.

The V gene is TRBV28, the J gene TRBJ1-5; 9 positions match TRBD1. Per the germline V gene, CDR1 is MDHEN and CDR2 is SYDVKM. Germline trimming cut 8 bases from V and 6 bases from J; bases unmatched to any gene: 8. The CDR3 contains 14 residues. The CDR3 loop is CASQTGGSGQPQHF. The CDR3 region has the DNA TGTGCCAGCCAGACAGGGGGGTCCGGTCAGCCCCAGCATTTT.

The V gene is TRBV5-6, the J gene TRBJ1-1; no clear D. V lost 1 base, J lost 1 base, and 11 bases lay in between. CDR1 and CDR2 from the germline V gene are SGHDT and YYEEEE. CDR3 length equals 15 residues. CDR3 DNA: TGTGCCAGCAGCTTGTTCTCCAGGAAGAACACTGAAGCTTTCTTT. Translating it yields CASSLFSRKNTEAFF.

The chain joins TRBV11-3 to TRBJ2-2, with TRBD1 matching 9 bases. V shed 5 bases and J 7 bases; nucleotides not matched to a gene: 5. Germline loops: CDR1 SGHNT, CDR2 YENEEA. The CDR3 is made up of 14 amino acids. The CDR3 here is CASSRGQGSGELFF. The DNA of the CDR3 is TGTGCCAGCAGCAGGGGACAGGGTAGCGGGGAGCTGTTTTTT.

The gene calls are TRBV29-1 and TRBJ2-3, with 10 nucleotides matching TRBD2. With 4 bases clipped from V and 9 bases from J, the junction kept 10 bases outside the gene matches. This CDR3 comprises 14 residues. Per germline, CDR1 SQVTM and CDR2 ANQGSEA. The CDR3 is CSVGKAGGGGTQYF. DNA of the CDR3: TGCAGCGTTGGTAAAGCGGGAGGGGGGGGGACGCAGTATTTT.

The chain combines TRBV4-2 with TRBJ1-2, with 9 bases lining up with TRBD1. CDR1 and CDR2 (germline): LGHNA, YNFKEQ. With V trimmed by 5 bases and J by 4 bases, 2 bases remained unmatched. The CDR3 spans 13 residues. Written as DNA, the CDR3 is TGTGCCAGCAGCACAGGGGGCGGCTATGGCTACACCTTC. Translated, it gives CASSTGGGYGYTF.

DNA for the CDR3: TGTGCCAGCAGCTCCCGGGACAGCAAAATGGGTAGCGGGGAGCTGTTTTTT. Protein product: CASSSRDSKMGSGELFF. The rearrangement joins TRBV5-4 to TRBJ2-2; 7 nucleotides line up with TRBD1. After removal of 3 bases from V and 7 bases from J, the junction contained 15 bases not matched to a gene. Germline V CDR1 and CDR2: SGHNT, YYREEE (reference sequence). The CDR3 sequence is 17 residues long.

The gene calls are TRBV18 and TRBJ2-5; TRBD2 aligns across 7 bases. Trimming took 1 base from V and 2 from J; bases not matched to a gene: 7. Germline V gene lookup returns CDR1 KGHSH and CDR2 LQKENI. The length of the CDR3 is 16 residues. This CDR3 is CASSPQVAGHQETQYF. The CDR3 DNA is TGTGCCAGCTCACCACAAGTAGCGGGTCATCAAGAGACCCAGTACTTC.

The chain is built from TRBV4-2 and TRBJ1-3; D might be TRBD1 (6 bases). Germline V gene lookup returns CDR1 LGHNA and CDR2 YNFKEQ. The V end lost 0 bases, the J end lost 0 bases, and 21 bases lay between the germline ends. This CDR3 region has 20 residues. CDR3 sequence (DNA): TGTGCCAGCAGCCAAGATCGGGGGGCAGGGATGATCAGCTCTGGAAACACCATATATTTT. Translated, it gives CASSQDRGAGMISSGNTIYF.

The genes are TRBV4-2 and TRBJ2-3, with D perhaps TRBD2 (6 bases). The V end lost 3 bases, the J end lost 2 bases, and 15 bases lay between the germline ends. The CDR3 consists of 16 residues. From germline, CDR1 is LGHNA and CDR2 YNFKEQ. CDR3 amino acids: CASSQLSGLITDTQYF. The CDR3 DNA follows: TGTGCCAGCAGCCAGCTTAGCGGACTAATCACAGATACGCAGTATTTT.

CDR3 sequence (DNA): TGTGCCAGCTCACCTCCGGGACAGGGACGTAATCAGCCCCAGCATTTT. Its translation: CASSPPGQGRNQPQHF. V usage is TRBV18 and J usage is TRBJ1-5, with 9 bases identical to TRBD1. The CDR3 loop spans 16 amino acids. The trim removed 3 bases at V and 4 bases at J, leaving 7 bases unmatched. Germline-derived CDR1 and CDR2 are KGHSH and LQKENI.